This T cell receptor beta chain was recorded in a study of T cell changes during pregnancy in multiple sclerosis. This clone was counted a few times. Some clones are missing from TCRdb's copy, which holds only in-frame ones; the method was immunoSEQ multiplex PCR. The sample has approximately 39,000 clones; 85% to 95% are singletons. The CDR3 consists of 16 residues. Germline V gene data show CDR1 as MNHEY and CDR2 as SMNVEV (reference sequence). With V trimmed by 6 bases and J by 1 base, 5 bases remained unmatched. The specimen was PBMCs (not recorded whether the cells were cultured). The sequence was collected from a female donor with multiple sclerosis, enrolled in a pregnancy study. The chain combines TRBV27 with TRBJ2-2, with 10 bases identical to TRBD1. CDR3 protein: CASRPRTGGNTGELFF. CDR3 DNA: TGTGCCAGCAGACCGAGGACAGGGGGGAACACCGGGGAGCTGTTTTTT.